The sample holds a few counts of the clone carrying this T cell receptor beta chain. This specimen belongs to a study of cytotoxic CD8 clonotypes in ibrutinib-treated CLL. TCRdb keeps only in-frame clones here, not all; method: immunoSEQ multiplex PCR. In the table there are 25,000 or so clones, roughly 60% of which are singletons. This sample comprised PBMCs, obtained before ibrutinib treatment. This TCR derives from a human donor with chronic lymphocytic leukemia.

The CDR3 DNA sequence: TGTGCCACCGACGGGAACACCGGGGAGCTGTTTTTT. Residues: CATDGNTGELFF. The chain is built from TRBV10-3 and TRBJ2-2; D gene unclear. This CDR3 is 12 amino acids long. The V end was cut by 10 bases, the J end by 1 base, with 7 bases between. CDR1 ENHRY and CDR2 SYGVKD come from the germline V gene.